This T cell receptor beta chain was profiled in a study of TIL therapy for anti-PD-1-resistant metastatic lung cancer. As for the study in general: Median tumor PD-L1 proportion score was approximately 6.3%. Most patients had lung adenocarcinoma. By whole-exome sequencing, median non-synonymous tumor mutation burden was roughly 1.6 mutations per megabase.

Remarks on this clone: The antigen remains unidentified.

This was the immunoSEQ v3 assay. Repertoires were generated with immunoSEQ multiplex PCR, while TCRdb's copy carries only in-frame clones and drops some. Of 55,000 to 65,000 clones listed, under 75% are singletons. After removal of 2 bases from V and 6 bases from J, the junction contained 8 bases not matched to a gene. Germline lookup yields CDR1 MNHEY and CDR2 SVGAGI. This CDR3 is 15 amino acids long. The study's findings and limits: This highly selected cohort may not generalize to typical lung cancer patients.

The time point here: pre-treatment sample, taken before nivolumab and TIL therapy. This clonotype was sampled from a person between 25 and 80 years old with non-small cell lung cancer. The chain couples TRBV6-5 to TRBJ2-7, with 9 positions matching TRBD2. The sample consisted of blood, taken at baseline. CDR3 in DNA: TGTGCCAGCAGTTACACCATAGCGGGAGTCATCGAGCAGTACTTC. Translating gives CASSYTIAGVIEQYF.